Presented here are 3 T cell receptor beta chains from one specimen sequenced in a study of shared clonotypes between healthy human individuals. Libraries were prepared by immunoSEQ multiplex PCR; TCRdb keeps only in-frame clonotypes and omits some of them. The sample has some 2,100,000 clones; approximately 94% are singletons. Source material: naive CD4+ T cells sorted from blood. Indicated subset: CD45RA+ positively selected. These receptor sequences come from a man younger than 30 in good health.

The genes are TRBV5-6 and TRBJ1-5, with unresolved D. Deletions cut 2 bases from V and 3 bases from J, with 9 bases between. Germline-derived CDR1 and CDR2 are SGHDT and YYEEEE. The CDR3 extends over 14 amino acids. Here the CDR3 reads CASSFGQFNQPQHF. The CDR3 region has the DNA TGTGCCAGCAGCTTCGGGCAGTTCAATCAGCCCCAGCATTTT.

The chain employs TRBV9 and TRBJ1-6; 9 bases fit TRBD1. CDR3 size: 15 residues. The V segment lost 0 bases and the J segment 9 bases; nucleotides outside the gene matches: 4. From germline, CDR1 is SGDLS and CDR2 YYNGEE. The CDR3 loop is CASSVDGTGFSPLHF. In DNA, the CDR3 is TGTGCCAGCAGCGTAGATGGGACAGGGTTTTCACCCCTCCACTTT.

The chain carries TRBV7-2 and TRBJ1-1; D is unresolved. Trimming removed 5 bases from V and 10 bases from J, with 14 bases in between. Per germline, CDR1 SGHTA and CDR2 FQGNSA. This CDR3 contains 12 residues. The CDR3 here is CASSPSFLGAFF. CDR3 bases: TGTGCCAGCAGCCCTTCTTTCTTGGGAGCTTTCTTT. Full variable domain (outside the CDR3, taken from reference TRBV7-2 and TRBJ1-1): GAGVSQSPSNKVTEKGKDVELRCDPISGHTALYWYRQSLGQGLEFLIYFQGNSAPDKSGLPSDRFSAERTGGSVSTLTIQRTQQEDSAVYLCASSPSFLGAFFGQGTRLTVV.